What follows are 27 T cell receptor beta chains derived from one specimen sequenced in a study of identical twins. Each CDR3 protein is one row after TCRdb ran MiXCR on the 5' RACE reads. The sample shows hundreds of thousands of distinct CDR3 sequences, about 7.6% of them seen only once. A further study also used this sample, focusing on yellow fever vaccine responses in identical twins.

Sequencing was performed on PBMCs. The origin of the receptors is a woman aged 18-29 years in good health.

J is TRBJ2-7 and V is TRBV12-3 or TRBV12-4; D not resolved. Trimming took off 1 base at V and 3 bases at J, with 10 bases between the two ends. The CDR3 is made up of 14 amino acids. CDR3: CASSLGGTIYEQYF. CDR3 DNA sequence: TGTGCCAGCAGTTTAGGCGGTACTATCTACGAGCAGTACTTC.

This chain joins TRBV5-1 and TRBJ2-7; either TRBD1 or TRBD2 may fit D (5 bases each). V shed 0 bases and J shed 2 bases, with 12 bases lying between them. The CDR3 covers 15 residues. Germline CDR1 reads SGHRS; CDR2 reads YFSETQ. The CDR3 here is CASSLDGARPYEQYF. In DNA form, the CDR3 reads TGCGCCAGCAGCTTGGACGGGGCGCGTCCCTACGAGCAGTACTTC.

The rearrangement links TRBV12-3 or TRBV12-4 to TRBJ2-1, with 8 bases that match TRBD1. Unmatched junction bases numbered 11, after V lost 6 bases and J lost 4 bases. The CDR3 sequence is 16 residues long. The CDR3 reads CASSPGTGKRYNEQFF. CDR3 nucleotides: TGTGCCAGCAGCCCCGGGACAGGTAAACGGTACAATGAGCAGTTCTTC.

This clonotype was observed a handful of times. This chain links TRBV6-1 with TRBJ1-5, with 7 bases lining up with TRBD1. The CDR3 covers 14 residues. V trimming: 6 bases; J trimming: 4 bases; junction bases outside the gene matches: 6. Germline assignment: CDR1 MNHNS and CDR2 SASEGT. The CDR3 DNA is TGTGCCAGCAGGACCGGGACAGAAAATCAGCCCCAGCATTTT. It specifies CASRTGTENQPQHF.

V is TRBV11-2 and J is TRBJ2-5; D is uncertain. The CDR3 contains 13 residues. CDR1 is SGHAT and CDR2 is FQNNGV in the germline V gene. V was trimmed by 0 bases and J by 5 bases, leaving 7 bases between them. The CDR3 is CASSLDFGETQYF. The CDR3 DNA reads as TGTGCCAGCAGCTTAGACTTTGGGGAGACCCAGTACTTC.

This clonotype was counted ten times or more. The chain is built from TRBV18 and TRBJ2-1, with D possibly matching TRBD1 (7 bases). Trimming pared 6 bases from V and 4 bases from J, leaving 22 bases between. Germline values: CDR1 KGHSH, CDR2 LQKENI. The CDR3 is made up of 17 amino acids. The CDR3 sequence is CASSYKEGTAFYNEQFF. The CDR3 DNA sequence: TGTGCCAGCTCCTACAAGGAGGGGACAGCGTTTTACAATGAGCAGTTCTTC.

On this clonotype itself: An end of the junction differs from the germline gene, which may be a read error. The gene calls are TRBV9 and TRBJ2-1; D not resolved. The CDR3 is 14 residues long. CDR1 and CDR2 from the germline V gene are SGDLS and YYNGEE. The CDR3 sequence is CASSVDIGFDEEFF. The DNA for the CDR3 is TGTGCCAGCAGCGTAGATATAGGGTTCGATGAGGAGTTCTTC.

This clonotype was observed many times. The rearrangement joins TRBV14 to TRBJ2-1, with D perhaps being TRBD1 or TRBD2 (5 bases each). Germline CDR1 and CDR2: SGHDN and FVKESK. This CDR3 has 17 amino acids. V lost 3 bases to trimming and J lost 3 bases, with 18 bases between them. The CDR3 is CASSHIDPGLYYNEQFF. CDR3 in DNA: TGTGCCAGCAGCCACATCGACCCGGGGCTATACTACAATGAGCAGTTCTTC.

V is TRBV14 and J is TRBJ2-3; possibly TRBD1 or TRBD2 for D (5 bases each). V lost 1 base and J 5 bases, leaving 22 bases between the germline ends. From germline, CDR1 is SGHDN and CDR2 FVKESK. This CDR3 spans 18 amino acids. CDR3 region: CASSQGAVLSGRGDTQYF. CDR3 sequence (DNA): TGTGCCAGCAGCCAAGGGGCGGTGTTGTCGGGAAGGGGAGATACGCAGTATTTT.

This clonotype was detected many times. The chain combines TRBV14 with TRBJ2-5; D is unclear. The germline V gene has CDR1 SGHDN and CDR2 FVKESK. Trimming pared 1 base from V and 2 bases from J, leaving 11 bases between. The CDR3 is 15 amino acids. The CDR3 sequence is CASSQGRIRQETQYF. CDR3 in DNA: TGTGCCAGCAGCCAAGGTAGAATACGGCAAGAGACCCAGTACTTC.

This clonotype appeared a few times. The rearrangement joins TRBV4-2 to TRBJ2-2; the D gene is possibly TRBD1 (6 bases). Trimming shortened V by 2 bases and J by 0 bases, and 25 bases separated the two germline ends. Germline V gene data show CDR1 as LGHNA and CDR2 as YNFKEQ. The CDR3 extends over 21 amino acids. The CDR3 is CASSQLSGIRDIYANTGELFF. The CDR3 DNA follows: TGTGCCAGCAGCCAACTCAGCGGTATCAGGGACATCTACGCGAACACCGGGGAGCTGTTTTTT.

A few counts support this clonotype. V gene TRBV5-1 combines with J gene TRBJ1-4; 12 bases map to TRBD1. V lost 4 bases, J lost 3 bases, and 4 bases stayed unmatched. Looked up from germline, CDR1 is SGHRS and CDR2 is YFSETQ. The CDR3 covers 16 residues. Here the CDR3 reads CASSTGQGAANEKLFF. The CDR3 nucleotides are TGCGCCAGCAGCACGGGACAGGGGGCCGCTAATGAAAAACTGTTTTTT.

This chain uses TRBV7-3 with TRBJ2-2, with TRBD2 as a possible D gene (5 bases). V was trimmed by 3 bases and J by 1 base, leaving 6 bases between them. The CDR3 contains 14 residues. Germline values: CDR1 SGHTA, CDR2 FQGTGA. Here the CDR3 reads CASSFGKNTGELFF. CDR3 DNA: TGTGCCAGCAGCTTCGGGAAGAACACCGGGGAGCTGTTTTTT.

This clonotype was observed a handful of times. The chain couples TRBV11-2 to TRBJ2-5, with a weak D call TRBD2 (5 bases). In germline, CDR1 is SGHAT, CDR2 FQNNGV. The CDR3 extends over 14 amino acids. Trimming removed 1 base from V and 3 bases from J, with 9 bases in between. CDR3 sequence (DNA): TGTGCCAGCAGCTTAGGGGCTAGCAAAGAGACCCAGTACTTC. It is translated as CASSLGASKETQYF.

The J gene is TRBJ1-1, the V gene TRBV18; D uncertain. V gave up 0 bases and J gave up 0 bases, with 14 bases separating them. The CDR3 spans 17 residues. CDR1 is KGHSH and CDR2 is LQKENI in the germline V gene. In DNA, the CDR3 is TGTGCCAGCTCACCACCGGCGGGGTCCGCCATGAACACTGAAGCTTTCTTT. Its protein is CASSPPAGSAMNTEAFF.

The sample holds a few counts of this clonotype. The rearrangement joins TRBV25-1 to TRBJ1-6, with no clear D. V lost 4 bases, J lost 9 bases, and 16 bases lay in between. The CDR3 has 15 amino acids. Germline CDR1 and CDR2: MGHDK and SYGVNS. As DNA, the CDR3 is TGTGCCAGCAGTGCACAGAGTATAATGGGTTCACCCCTCCACTTT. It translates to CASSAQSIMGSPLHF.

The chain has TRBV7-6 and TRBJ2-7; TRBD1 might be the D (5 bases). The CDR3 consists of 16 residues. V lost 3 bases and J 3 bases, leaving 18 bases between the germline ends. Per germline, CDR1 SGHVS and CDR2 FNYEAQ. The chain's CDR3 is CASSFMEALGDYEQYF. CDR3 nucleotides: TGTGCCAGCAGCTTCATGGAAGCCCTAGGGGACTACGAGCAGTACTTC.

This chain links TRBV20-1 with TRBJ2-7, with 8 bases matching TRBD2. The CDR3 is 15 amino acids. Germline loops: CDR1 DFQATT, CDR2 SNEGSKA (reference sequence). The V segment lost 1 base and the J segment 5 bases; nucleotides outside the gene matches: 10. The CDR3 loop reads CSARGGTRLDDEQYF. DNA for the CDR3: TGCAGTGCTAGAGGGGGGACTAGGCTTGATGACGAGCAGTACTTC.

This chain connects TRBV6-2 or TRBV6-3 to TRBJ2-7, with 10 bases identical to TRBD1. Germline CDR1 and CDR2: MNHEY and SVGEGT. V dropped 6 bases and J dropped 0; count of bases not matched to a gene: 5. The CDR3 covers 15 residues. CDR3 in DNA: TGTGCCAGCAGCCCCGGACAGGGGGTCTCCTACGAGCAGTACGTC. Translation gives CASSPGQGVSYEQYV.

This clonotype came up many times. V gene TRBV5-1 combines with J gene TRBJ1-5; no firm D call. Looked up from germline, CDR1 is SGHRS and CDR2 is YFSETQ. This CDR3 has 14 residues. Trimming took 1 base from V and 10 from J, leaving 15 bases between them. In nucleotides, the CDR3 is TGCGCCAGCAGCTTGTCGGCGGGAGGATACCCCCAGCATTTT. Its translation: CASSLSAGGYPQHF.

This clonotype was observed a few times. The V call is TRBV12-3 or TRBV12-4, the J call TRBJ1-2, with 8 positions matching TRBD1. The V segment lost 5 bases and the J segment 5 bases; nucleotides outside the gene matches: 7. CDR3 size: 14 residues. The CDR3 nucleotides read TGTGCCAGCAGTCGACAGGGGTTGGCATATGGCTACACCTTC. Translating gives CASSRQGLAYGYTF.

The chain has TRBV20-1 and TRBJ1-6; no definite D call. Germline V gene sequence: CDR1 DFQATT, CDR2 SNEGSKA (reference sequence). Trimming left V 3 bases short and J 9 bases short, with 9 bases between. The CDR3 spans 12 residues. This CDR3 reads CSASPPLSPLHF. The CDR3 bases are TGCAGTGCTAGTCCACCTCTTTCACCCCTCCACTTT.

This clonotype was recorded many times. The chain carries TRBV7-8 and TRBJ2-7, with 11 bases lining up with TRBD2. The CDR3 loop spans 12 amino acids. Germline loops: CDR1 SGHVS, CDR2 FQNEAQ. The ends lost 6 bases at V and 5 bases at J; junction bases unmatched: 0. The CDR3 reads CASRTSGDEQYF. CDR3 DNA: TGTGCCAGCAGGACTAGCGGGGACGAGCAGTACTTC.

This clonotype was counted many times. The rearrangement joins TRBV11-2 to TRBJ1-2; D gene uncertain. This CDR3 contains 15 residues. The germline gives CDR1 SGHAT, CDR2 FQNNGV. With 5 bases removed from V and 2 bases from J, the gap between germline ends came to 15 bases. CDR3 DNA: TGTGCCAGCAGCCCAACCGTCAGGACCAACTATGGCTACACCTTC. As protein: CASSPTVRTNYGYTF.

This clonotype showed up many times. The chain couples TRBV12-3 or TRBV12-4 to TRBJ1-3; D is ambiguous. CDR3 length equals 14 residues. V dropped 3 bases and J dropped 1 base, with 7 bases sitting between them. The CDR3 sequence is CASSFFGSGNTIYF. The CDR3 DNA reads TGTGCCAGCAGTTTCTTCGGGTCTGGAAACACCATATATTTT.

This clonotype occurred many times. The chain uses TRBV11-3 and TRBJ2-1; 9 bases align to TRBD1. The CDR3 extends over 16 amino acids. Germline assignment: CDR1 SGHNT and CDR2 YENEEA. V lost 8 bases to trimming and J lost 4 bases; unmatched junction nucleotides: 12. This CDR3 reads CASRLGGTGIYNEQFF. CDR3 nucleotides: TGTGCCAGCCGGCTAGGCGGGACAGGGATTTACAATGAGCAGTTCTTC.

This clonotype was found a few times. The rearrangement joins TRBV7-9 to TRBJ1-3; 11 nucleotides agree with TRBD1. Germline loops: CDR1 SEHNR, CDR2 FQNEAQ (reference sequence). The CDR3 sequence is 17 residues long. Trimming cost V 6 bases and J 1 base; bases outside gene matches: 8. CDR3 sequence reads: CASSSNRDRGSGNTIYF. The CDR3 DNA reads as TGTGCCAGCAGTTCCAACCGGGACAGGGGGTCTGGAAACACCATATATTTT.